Presented here are 19 T cell receptor beta chains from one specimen sequenced in a study of blood T cell repertoires in COVID-19. Repertoires were generated with immunoSEQ multiplex PCR, while TCRdb's copy carries only in-frame clones and drops some. Among about 300,000 clones, about nine tenths were seen once, and the ten largest hold 2% to 3%. Sequenced: peripheral blood. The origin of the receptors is a man between 18 and 35 years old with active or convalescent COVID-19.

The chain combines TRBV5-1 with TRBJ2-3, with D perhaps TRBD2 (6 bases). The V end lost 4 bases, the J end lost 6 bases, and 24 bases lay between the germline ends. This CDR3 spans 17 amino acids. Germline CDR1 is SGHRS and CDR2 is YFSETQ. CDR3 protein: CASSQGGTGEVADTQYF. In DNA form, the CDR3 reads TGCGCCAGCAGCCAAGGTGGCACGGGAGAGGTGGCGGATACGCAGTATTTT. Together with reference TRBV5-1 and TRBJ2-3, the CDR3 gives the full variable domain: KAGVTQTPRYLIKTRGQQVTLSCSPISGHRSVSWYQQTPGQGLQFLFEYFSETQRNKGNFPGRFSGRQFSNSRSEMNVSTLELGDSALYLCASSQGGTGEVADTQYFGPGTRLTVL.

Comment on this clone: This sample also contains other DNA sequences that code for the same CDR3. The DNA of the CDR3 is TGTGCCAGTAGTATAAGGACAGGGGGCACTGAAGCTTTCTTT. This translates into CASSIRTGGTEAFF. The chain links TRBV19 to TRBJ1-1; the match to TRBD1 covers 10 bases. Germline-derived CDR1 and CDR2 are LNHDA and SQIVND (reference sequence). V gave up 2 bases and J gave up 4 bases; unmatched junction bases: 1. This CDR3 is built from 14 residues.

The chain uses TRBV29-1 and TRBJ2-5; D is perhaps TRBD2 (5 bases). This CDR3 spans 13 amino acids. Between the trimmed V and J ends, which lost 4 bases and 2 bases, there was a span of 11 bases. Germline values: CDR1 SQVTM, CDR2 ANQGSEA. The chain's CDR3 is CSVGTLLQETQYF. The CDR3 bases are TGCAGCGTTGGGACTCTACTACAAGAGACCCAGTACTTC.

This clone was seen more than once but under ten times. The chain is built from TRBV5-1 and TRBJ2-1, with 8 bases that match TRBD2. CDR1 SGHRS and CDR2 YFSETQ come from the germline V gene. V shed 4 bases and J 2 bases; nucleotides not matched to a gene: 8. This CDR3 region has 16 residues. CDR3 loop: CASSAQAGVTYNEQFF. In nucleotides, the CDR3 is TGCGCCAGCAGCGCCCAAGCGGGAGTTACCTACAATGAGCAGTTCTTC.

V is TRBV11-2 and J is TRBJ2-1; 11 nucleotides align to TRBD2. J was trimmed by 8 bases and V by 1 base; bases with no gene match: 13. The CDR3 loop spans 18 amino acids. Per the germline V gene, CDR1 is SGHAT and CDR2 is FQNNGV. CDR3 loop: CASSLVWGTSGIGDEQFF. The CDR3 region has the DNA TGTGCCAGCAGCTTAGTGTGGGGGACTAGCGGAATAGGGGATGAGCAGTTCTTC.

The rearrangement uses TRBV10-3 and TRBJ2-3; D is undetermined. CDR3 length: 13 amino acids. Germline V gene sequence: CDR1 ENHRY, CDR2 SYGVKD. The germline V and J ends were trimmed by 3 bases and 8 bases, with 12 bases remaining between them. The CDR3 DNA follows: TGTGCCATCAGTGATGGAGATCTGGGTACGCAGTATTTT. This gives the protein CAISDGDLGTQYF.

This clone was observed a single time. The chain links TRBV7-9 to TRBJ1-4; tentative D call: TRBD1 (5 bases). The length of the CDR3 is 11 residues. Germline lookup yields CDR1 SEHNR and CDR2 FQNEAQ (reference sequence). The V end lost 0 bases, the J end lost 14 bases, and 7 bases lay between the germline ends. CDR3 sequence: CASSLAGTLFF. In nucleotides, the CDR3 is TGTGCCAGCAGCTTAGCAGGGACTCTGTTTTTT.

This chain joins TRBV4-3 and TRBJ1-5; D is undetermined. CDR3 length: 15 amino acids. The germline V and J ends were trimmed by 0 bases and 6 bases, with 12 bases remaining between them. Germline V gene data show CDR1 as LGHNA and CDR2 as YSLEER. The CDR3 nucleotides read TGCGCCAGCAGCCAAGACAGGTCCGGTAGTCAGCCCCAGCATTTT. Amino acid sequence: CASSQDRSGSQPQHF.

The chain recombines TRBV5-6 with TRBJ2-2, with D possibly matching TRBD2 (5 bases). The CDR3 sequence is 16 residues long. V was trimmed by 0 bases and J by 0 bases, leaving 9 bases between them. The germline V gene encodes CDR1 SGHDT and CDR2 YYEEEE. CDR3 DNA sequence: TGTGCCAGCAGCTTGGGGGAGATGACGAACACCGGGGAGCTGTTTTTT. As protein: CASSLGEMTNTGELFF.

The CDR3 spells CASSSGTTPNTEAFF. The CDR3 coding sequence is TGTGCCAGTAGTAGCGGGACGACACCAAACACTGAAGCTTTCTTT. The rearrangement uses TRBV19 and TRBJ1-1, with D perhaps TRBD1 (5 bases). Trimming left V 4 bases short and J 2 bases short, with 14 bases between. The CDR3 is 15 residues long. CDR1 LNHDA and CDR2 SQIVND come from the germline V gene (reference sequence).

The chain employs TRBV11-2 and TRBJ1-5; a weak D match, TRBD1 (6 bases). Germline CDR1 is SGHAT and CDR2 is FQNNGV. The germline V and J ends were trimmed by 1 base and 7 bases, with 8 bases remaining between them. The CDR3 has 13 amino acids. CDR3 loop: CASSLVQGQPQHF. The CDR3 DNA reads as TGTGCCAGCAGCTTAGTGCAGGGGCAGCCCCAGCATTTT.

The CDR3 DNA sequence: TGTGCCAGCAGGGGGGAGGGGGTCGCCTACGAGCAGTACTTC. Translating it yields CASRGEGVAYEQYF. The chain couples TRBV27 to TRBJ2-7; possible D gene TRBD2, 7 bases. Trimming pared 6 bases from V and 2 bases from J, leaving 14 bases between. This CDR3 spans 14 amino acids. CDR1 and CDR2 from the germline V gene are MNHEY and SMNVEV (reference sequence).

The chain has TRBV5-1 and TRBJ1-6, with 10 nucleotides matching TRBD1. CDR1 and CDR2 (germline): SGHRS, YFSETQ. The CDR3 totals 14 residues. The J segment lost 8 bases and the V segment lost 5 bases, leaving 4 bases of the junction unmatched. CDR3 bases: TGCGCCAGCAGTTCCGGGACAGGGGATTCACCCCTCCACTTT. This translates into CASSSGTGDSPLHF.

The chain couples TRBV11-2 to TRBJ1-1; maybe TRBD1 (5 bases). The V and J ends lost 0 bases and 9 bases respectively, with 17 bases between them. Germline values: CDR1 SGHAT, CDR2 FQNNGV. The CDR3 sequence is 15 residues long. The CDR3 DNA follows: TGTGCCAGCAGCTTAGACGGGGGGTTATTGTCCCAAGCTTTCTTT. This gives the protein CASSLDGGLLSQAFF.

The genes are TRBV10-2 and TRBJ2-7, with D possibly matching TRBD2 (7 bases). The V end was cut by 11 bases, the J end by 5 bases, with 22 bases between. The CDR3 covers 14 residues. The germline V gene has CDR1 WSHSY and CDR2 SAAADI. DNA of the CDR3: TGCGCCGCCCAAGTGTGGGGGGGCACCCACGAGCAGTACTTC. Translation gives CAAQVWGGTHEQYF.

The CDR3 region is CASSYSGPREQYF. As DNA, the CDR3 is TGTGCCAGTAGTTATTCAGGGCCGCGGGAGCAGTACTTC. The V call is TRBV19, the J call TRBJ2-7; tentatively, D is TRBD1 (5 bases). The germline V gene has CDR1 LNHDA and CDR2 SQIVND (reference sequence). V was clipped by 5 bases and J by 7 bases, with 15 bases between them. CDR3 length: 13 amino acids.

The J gene is TRBJ2-3, the V gene TRBV14, with D possibly being TRBD2 (5 bases). Trimming removed 0 bases from V and 6 bases from J, with 10 bases in between. Germline CDR1 SGHDN, CDR2 FVKESK. CDR3 size: 14 residues. The CDR3 bases are TGTGCCAGCAGCCAAGATCTAGCCTCCGATACGCAGTATTTT. Its translation: CASSQDLASDTQYF.

CDR3 sequence reads: CASSQERYYGYTF. For the CDR3, the DNA is TGCGCCAGCAGCCAAGAGCGCTACTATGGCTACACCTTC. V is TRBV4-3 and J is TRBJ1-2; the D is unclear. This CDR3 is built from 13 residues. Germline V lookup: CDR1 LGHNA, CDR2 YSLEER. V lost 0 bases, J lost 3 bases, and 5 bases lay in between.

The rearrangement joins TRBV28 to TRBJ2-7; 9 bases align to TRBD2. The CDR3 sequence is 15 residues long. Looked up from germline, CDR1 is MDHEN and CDR2 is SYDVKM. Trimming took 5 bases from V and 6 from J; bases not matched to a gene: 11. CDR3 sequence: CASSPPGLATSEQYF. The CDR3 nucleotides read TGTGCCAGCAGTCCCCCGGGACTAGCTACCAGCGAGCAGTACTTC.